The following is a T cell receptor beta chain sequence with its context. The method was immunoSEQ multiplex PCR; TCRdb's version includes in-frame clones alone and lacks a portion of them. The table records roughly 200,000 clones, roughly 84% of them present only once. This entry belongs to a study of blood T cell repertoires in COVID-19. The sample consisted of PBMCs or T cells enriched from blood (not recorded which). The receptor was isolated from a woman aged 25 to 39 who had been exposed to COVID-19.

CDR3 in DNA: TGCGCCAGCAGCCCCCAACGGGGGGGGGACTATGGCTACACCTTC. It encodes CASSPQRGGDYGYTF. This chain links TRBV4-3 with TRBJ1-2; possibly TRBD1 for D (5 bases). V dropped 4 bases and J dropped 3 bases, with 15 bases sitting between them. The CDR3 contains 15 residues. Per the germline V gene, CDR1 is LGHNA and CDR2 is YSLEER.